This T cell receptor beta chain was observed in a study of blood T cell repertoires in COVID-19. Study information: Sites in the United States, Italy and Spain provided acute and convalescent COVID-19 samples.

Original processing methods: The assay estimated nucleated cells by amplifying reference gene primers. This table comes from immunoSEQ multiplex PCR, and its TCRdb copy is limited to in-frame clones, with some not included. The D gene and trimming were derived from the DNA, and the V and J assignments and clone size from that table. The sample carries 150,000 to 200,000 clones, 70% to 90% recorded once. This CDR3 spans 15 amino acids. Between the trimmed V and J ends, which lost 5 bases and 7 bases, there was a span of 15 bases. The germline V gene encodes CDR1 SGHAT and CDR2 FQNNGV. This TCR was recovered from a person aged 65 to 85 with COVID-19, enrolled during active disease. Sequenced input: peripheral blood. This chain uses TRBV11-2 with TRBJ1-6; no reliable D call. CDR3 in amino acids: CASSRREDDNSPLHF. The CDR3 nucleotides are TGTGCCAGCAGCCGGAGGGAGGATGACAATTCACCCCTCCACTTT.